Sequencing of this TCR beta chain was carried out in a study of cytomegalovirus exposure and HLA in healthy donors. There are 15 residues in the CDR3. Germline CDR1 is LNHDA and CDR2 is SQIVND (reference sequence). V was cut by 5 bases and J by 5 bases, with 19 bases left in between. Researchers ran the PCR with 60 Vbeta and 13 Jbeta primers. Using immunoSEQ multiplex PCR, the repertoire was profiled, and TCRdb retains in-frame clones only, with some absent. Here the sample spans 150,000 to 200,000 clones, approximately 71% being singletons. The chain combines TRBV19 with TRBJ2-7, with D possibly TRBD2 on 5 matching bases. The receptor comes from a man aged 50 to 60 in good health and CMV-seronegative. Sequenced: PBMCs. The DNA for the CDR3 is TGTGCCAGTAGTGAATCTCGGGCGTTCGGGGACGAGCAGTACTTC. Translation gives CASSESRAFGDEQYF. The whole variable domain, remainder taken from reference TRBV19 and TRBJ2-7, is DGGITQSPKYLFRKEGQNVTLSCEQNLNHDAMYWYRQDPGQGLRLIYYSQIVNDFQKGDIAEGYSVSREKKESFPLTVTSAQKNPTAFYLCASSESRAFGDEQYFGPGTRLTVT.